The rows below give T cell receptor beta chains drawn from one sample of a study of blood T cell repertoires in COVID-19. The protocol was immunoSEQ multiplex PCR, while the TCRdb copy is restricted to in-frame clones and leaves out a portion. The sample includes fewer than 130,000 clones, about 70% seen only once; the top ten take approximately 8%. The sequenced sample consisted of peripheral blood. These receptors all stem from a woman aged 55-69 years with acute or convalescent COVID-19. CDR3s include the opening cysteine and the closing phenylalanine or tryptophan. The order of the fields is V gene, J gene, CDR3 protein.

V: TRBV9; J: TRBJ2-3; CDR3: CASSPHWGEVKTQYF
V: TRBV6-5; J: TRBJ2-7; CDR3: CASSPDSTYEQYF
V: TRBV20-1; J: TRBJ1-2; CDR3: CSAPQNYGYTF
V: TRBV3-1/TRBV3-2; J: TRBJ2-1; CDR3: CASSTGTYNEQFF
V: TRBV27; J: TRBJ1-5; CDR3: CASSFLGQGRGITQPQHF
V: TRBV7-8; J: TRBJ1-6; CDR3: CASSLGPRQGSSYNSPLHF
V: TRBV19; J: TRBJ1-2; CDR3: CASSATGTYANYGYTF
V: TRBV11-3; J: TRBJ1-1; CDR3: CASSSGGRVNTEAFF
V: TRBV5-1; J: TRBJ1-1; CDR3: CASARGGTDNTEAFF
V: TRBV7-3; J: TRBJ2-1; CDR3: CASSLSGGGGAYNEQFF
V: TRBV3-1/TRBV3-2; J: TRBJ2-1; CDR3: CASSRGGVLNEQFF
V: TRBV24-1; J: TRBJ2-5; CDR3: CATRGARGETQYF
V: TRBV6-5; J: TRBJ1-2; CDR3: CASSQSDRGYYGYTF
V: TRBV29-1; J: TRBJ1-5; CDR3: CSVSIGQGDQPQHF
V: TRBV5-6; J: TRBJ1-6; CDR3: CASSADRVSPLHF
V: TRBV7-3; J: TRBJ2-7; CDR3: CASSPGQGRKQYF
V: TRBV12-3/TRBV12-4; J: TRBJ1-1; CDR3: CASSLSLAFF
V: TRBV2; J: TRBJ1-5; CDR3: CASRARQGASNQPQHF
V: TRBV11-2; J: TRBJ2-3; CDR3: CASSRTGTSGLTDTQYF
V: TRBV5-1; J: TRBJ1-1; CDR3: CASSAGQVEAFF
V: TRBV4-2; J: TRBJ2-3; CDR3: CASSQELYTDTQYF
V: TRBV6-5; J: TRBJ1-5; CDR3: CASSYSGRGFGQPQHF
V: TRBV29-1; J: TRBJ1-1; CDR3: CSAQDRTMNTEAFF
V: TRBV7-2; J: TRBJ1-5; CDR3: CASSHGGNPGQPQHF
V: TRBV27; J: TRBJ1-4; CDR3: CASRDMGNEKLFF
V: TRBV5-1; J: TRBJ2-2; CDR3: CASSPGAGGYGELFF
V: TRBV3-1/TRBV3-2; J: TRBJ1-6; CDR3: CASSQGTTNSPLHF
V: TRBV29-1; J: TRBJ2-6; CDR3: CSVETGANVLTF
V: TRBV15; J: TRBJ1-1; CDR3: CATSRDPKGATEAFF
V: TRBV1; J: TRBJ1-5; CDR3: CTSSLPQRGNQPQHF
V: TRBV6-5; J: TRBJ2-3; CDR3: CASSHGLADTQYF
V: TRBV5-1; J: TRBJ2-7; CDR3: CASSPSTGSSYEQYF
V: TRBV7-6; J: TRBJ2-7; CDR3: CASSPQAGGAYEQYF
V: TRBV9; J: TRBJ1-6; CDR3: CASSVEAGGSPLHF
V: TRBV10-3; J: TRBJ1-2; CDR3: CAIGPGQGKSYGYTF
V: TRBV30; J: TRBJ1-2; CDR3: CAWSRPQGYGYTF
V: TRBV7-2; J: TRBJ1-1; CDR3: CASSRRLTRVEAFF
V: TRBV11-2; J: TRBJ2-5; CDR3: CASSSRGRETQYF
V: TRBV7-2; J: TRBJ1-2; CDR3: CASSLLIAGGYTF
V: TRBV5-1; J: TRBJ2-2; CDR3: CASSPSLIGSGGELFF
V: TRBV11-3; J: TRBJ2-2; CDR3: CASSLENRAGELFF
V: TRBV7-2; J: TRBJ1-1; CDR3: CASSPHSTEAFF
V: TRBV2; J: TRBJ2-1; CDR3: CASRLQGNYNEQFF
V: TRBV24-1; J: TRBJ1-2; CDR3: CATSLDDRDGYTF
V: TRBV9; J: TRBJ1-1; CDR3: CASSVVGQSVAEAFF
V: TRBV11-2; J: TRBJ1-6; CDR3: CASSLVRGPNSPLHF
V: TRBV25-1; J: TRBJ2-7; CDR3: CASSSGGAYEQYF
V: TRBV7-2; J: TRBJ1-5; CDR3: CASSSGVSRYSGNQPQHF
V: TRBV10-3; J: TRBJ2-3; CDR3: CAIKGGADTQYF
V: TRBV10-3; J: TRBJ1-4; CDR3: CAPIPRTGGRVDEKLFF
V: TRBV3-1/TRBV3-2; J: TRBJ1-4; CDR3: CASSPPGTGMANEKLFF
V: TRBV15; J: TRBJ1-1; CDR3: CATSRGVQGPYTEAFF
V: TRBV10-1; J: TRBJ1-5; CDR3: CARGGDKEPQGNQPQHF
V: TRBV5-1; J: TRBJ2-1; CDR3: CASSFSSGGPEQFF
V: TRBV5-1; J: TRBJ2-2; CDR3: CASSPSSGPGELFF
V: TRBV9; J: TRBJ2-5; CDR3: CASSVEGLALETQYF
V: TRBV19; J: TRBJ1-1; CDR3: CASSPMTGQGNTEAFF
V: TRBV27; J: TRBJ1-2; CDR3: CASSSRDARGGYTF
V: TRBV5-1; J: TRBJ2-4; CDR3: CASSLPAQTGKNIQYF